The clone carrying this TCR beta chain was counted a single time. Its antigen is not known. This record belongs to a study of graft-versus-host responses after intestinal transplantation. Study in general: Multivisceral, liver-intestinal, or isolated intestinal transplants were received by the recipients. The study gave all recipients anti-thymocyte globulin induction, then tacrolimus and steroids for about 3 years.

Clones were sequenced by immunoSEQ multiplex PCR, and TCRdb holds only the in-frame ones, with some missing. The table has 12,000 to 15,000 clones, 77% seen once. Intraepithelial and lamina propria lymphocytes were released after the graft tissue was processed. Trimming left V 2 bases short and J 7 bases short, with 14 bases between. Per germline, CDR1 MNHEY and CDR2 SVGAGI. The CDR3 spans 15 residues. Study-level points and caveats: Allografts carried high graft-versus-host to host-versus-graft clonal ratios in patients having graft-donor T cell macrochimerism.

The rearrangement uses TRBV6-5 and TRBJ1-4, with D tentatively TRBD1 (5 bases). The sample here was ileum tissue, taken about 26 days after intestinal transplant. The receptor was isolated from a human patient who received an intestinal transplant, so some T cells may come from the graft donor. The CDR3 region is CASSYTFQGGEKLFF. CDR3 sequence (DNA): TGTGCCAGCAGTTACACCTTTCAGGGCGGTGAAAAACTGTTTTTT.